Sequencing of this T cell receptor (beta chain) was carried out in a study of a mutant IDH1 vaccine in newly diagnosed glioma. Study-level information: Patients came in for eight vaccinations, in weeks 1, 3, 5, 7, 11, 15, 19 and 23. Earlier care involved radiotherapy, temozolomide, or both, and the majority received both.

Time point here: week 5, during vaccination. In every dose of vaccine, 300 ug of mutant IDH1 20-mer peptide was given alongside topical imiquimod. Overall study findings and caveats: Top-clonotype changes in peripheral T cells seemed unrelated to pseudoprogression. Immune responses induced by vaccination arose in approximately 93% of the patients.

From germline, CDR1 is SEHNR and CDR2 FQNEAQ (reference sequence). The V gene lost 1 base and the J gene lost 8 bases, with 9 bases spanning the gap. This CDR3 has 13 amino acids. With respect to this clone: The antigen is not known.

Some clones are missing from TCRdb's copy, which holds only in-frame ones; the method was immunoSEQ multiplex PCR. The sample has around 78,000 clones, roughly 91% seen once. V gene TRBV7-9 combines with J gene TRBJ1-5, with D uncertain. Specimen: PBMCs, collected from a glioma patient whose treatment included an IDH1 peptide vaccine. This clonotype originated in a woman in her forties or fifties with glioma. The CDR3 loop reads CASSLETSKPQHF. The CDR3, as DNA: TGTGCCAGCAGCTTAGAAACGTCCAAGCCCCAGCATTTT.